The clone carrying this T cell receptor (beta chain) came up many times. Time point meaning: patch test 1, 2 weeks after DPC sensitization. Treatment in this sample: therapeutic diphenylcyclopropenone sensitization with weekly scalp DPC. The data were taken from a study of human T cells and chemical hapten exposure. MiXCR, applied by TCRdb to the RACE reads, yields one record per CDR3 protein. This table has some 83,000 distinct CDR3 sequences, about 11% appearing once. The CDR3 runs to 15 residues. V was cut by 2 bases and J by 5 bases, with 15 bases left in between. The germline gives CDR1 LNHNV, CDR2 YYDKDF (reference sequence).

The TCR originated in a woman between 45 and 65 years old with alopecia areata. Some clones in this sample may be carry-over from other donors' samples. The starting material was whole blood, obtained in connection with sensitization to the hapten diphenylcyclopropenone (DPC). The rearrangement joins TRBV15 to TRBJ1-1; D ambiguous. CDR3 amino acids: CATSRPIQSPTEAFF. The DNA of the CDR3 is TGTGCCACCAGCAGACCCATACAGAGTCCAACTGAAGCTTTCTTT.